The rows below give T cell receptor beta chains drawn from one sample of a study of early T cells in non-severe SARS-CoV-2 infection. TCRdb reprocessed the 5' RACE reads with MiXCR, giving one entry per CDR3 protein. The data contain 50,000 or so distinct CDR3 sequences, around 14% of them seen just once; the ten biggest clones take up less than 12%. Sequencing used whole blood, obtained at baseline. These receptor sequences come from an adult who was a healthcare worker with PCR-confirmed SARS-CoV-2 infection or an uninfected control (not recorded which). Each CDR3 is given with its conserved first and last residue. Each record gives: V gene, clone size, D gene, J gene, CDR3 protein, CDR3 DNA. A D gene is named only where the DNA matches it firmly. A clone size is listed for some rows: how often the clone was seen (once, few, many), or a class if it is expanded.

TRBV12-3/TRBV12-4,-,TRBD1,TRBJ1-5,CASSLQTGPNQPQHF,TGTGCCAGCAGTTTACAGACAGGGCCTAATCAGCCCCAGCATTTT
TRBV30,-,-,TRBJ2-2,CAWSVLLDTGELFF,TGTGCCTGGAGTGTACTGTTAGACACCGGGGAGCTGTTTTTT
TRBV28,-,-,TRBJ1-5,CASSLNRVNQPQHF,TGTGCCAGCAGTTTGAACAGGGTGAATCAGCCCCAGCATTTT
TRBV2,few,-,TRBJ2-7,CAIIRAKTSYEQYF,TGTGCCATCATACGAGCGAAGACCTCCTACGAGCAGTACTTC
TRBV12-3/TRBV12-4,-,-,TRBJ1-1,CASSLRRPENTEAFF,TGTGCCAGCAGTTTAAGGCGTCCCGAAAACACTGAAGCTTTCTTT
TRBV29-1,-,-,TRBJ1-1,CSVDGVVGGGTEAFF,TGCAGCGTTGACGGAGTTGTGGGGGGAGGCACTGAAGCTTTCTTT
TRBV2,-,-,TRBJ2-7,CASSTGTEQYF,TGTGCCAGCAGTACAGGGACCGAGCAGTACTTC
TRBV10-3,-,-,TRBJ2-5,CAISAERGETQYF,TGTGCCATCAGTGCCGAGCGTGGAGAGACCCAGTACTTC
TRBV7-9,many,TRBD1,TRBJ1-2,CASSLSGRDREKTYGYTF,TGTGCCAGCAGCTTATCTGGGCGGGACAGGGAAAAGACCTATGGCTACACCTTC
TRBV12-3/TRBV12-4,-,TRBD2,TRBJ2-1,CASSQPGLVSEQFF,TGTGCCAGCAGTCAACCGGGACTAGTTTCTGAGCAGTTCTTC
TRBV12-3/TRBV12-4,-,-,TRBJ1-1,CASSFRGGTNTEAFF,TGTGCCAGCAGTTTTCGGGGCGGAACGAACACTGAAGCTTTCTTT
TRBV18,few,-,TRBJ1-4,CASSPRRGGEKLFF,TGTGCCAGCTCACCGCGACGAGGGGGTGAAAAACTGTTTTTT
TRBV20-1,-,TRBD2,TRBJ2-2,CSARDYQRGFTGELFF,TGCAGTGCTAGAGATTACCAGCGGGGTTTCACCGGGGAGCTGTTTTTT
TRBV2,few,TRBD2,TRBJ2-1,CASSLSGGGNEQFF,TGTGCCAGCAGTCTTAGCGGGGGCGGGAATGAGCAGTTCTTC
TRBV12-3/TRBV12-4,few,-,TRBJ2-2,CASTRGGHGITGELFF,TGTGCCAGCACCCGTGGGGGTCACGGGATCACCGGGGAGCTGTTTTTT
TRBV27,few,-,TRBJ2-7,CASRRTRGSYEQYF,TGTGCCAGCAGGAGGACTCGGGGCTCCTACGAGCAGTACTTC
TRBV20-1,many,TRBD2,TRBJ2-3,CSASLAGGGADTQYF,TGCAGTGCTAGCCTAGCGGGGGGAGGGGCAGATACGCAGTATTTT
TRBV12-3/TRBV12-4,many,-,TRBJ1-1,CASTPYGGGTEAFF,TGTGCCAGCACCCCCTACGGGGGCGGCACTGAAGCTTTCTTT
TRBV12-3/TRBV12-4,many,-,TRBJ2-5,CASSSPGGLETQYF,TGTGCCAGCAGTTCCCCGGGGGGCTTGGAGACCCAGTACTTC
TRBV9,many,-,TRBJ2-2,CASSPRPGANTGELFF,TGTGCCAGCAGCCCCCGGCCCGGGGCGAACACCGGGGAGCTGTTTTTT
TRBV2,few,-,TRBJ1-5,CASSRSRGNQPQHF,TGTGCCAGCAGTAGAAGCAGGGGAAATCAGCCCCAGCATTTT
TRBV29-1,few,-,TRBJ2-7,CSVQGSAYEQYF,TGCAGCGTTCAAGGCAGCGCCTACGAGCAGTACTTC
TRBV7-8,few,-,TRBJ2-1,CASSLGPVSNEQFF,TGTGCCAGCAGCTTGGGGCCAGTTTCGAATGAGCAGTTCTTC
TRBV12-3/TRBV12-4,-,-,TRBJ2-1,CASSPPPGSNEQFF,TGTGCCAGCAGTCCCCCCCCGGGGAGCAATGAGCAGTTCTTC
TRBV5-4,few,-,TRBJ1-2,CASSFTDTSYGYTF,TGTGCCAGCAGCTTCACGGACACCTCCTATGGCTACACCTTC
TRBV18,-,-,TRBJ1-1,CASSPGTSNTEAFF,TGTGCCAGCTCACCCGGGACGTCGAACACTGAAGCTTTCTTT
TRBV4-1,-,-,TRBJ2-7,CASSQAPAGDEQYF,TGCGCCAGCAGCCAAGCCCCGGCAGGCGACGAGCAGTACTTC
TRBV20-1,-,TRBD2,TRBJ2-1,CSASTLAGARGEQFF,TGCAGTGCTAGCACACTAGCGGGAGCAAGAGGCGAGCAGTTCTTC
TRBV11-2,few,-,TRBJ2-7,CASSYEQYF,TGTGCCAGCAGCTACGAGCAGTACTTC
TRBV7-9,few,TRBD2,TRBJ2-7,CASSLVLAGDEQYF,TGTGCCAGCAGCTTAGTGCTAGCGGGAGACGAGCAGTACTTC
TRBV28,medium-sized,-,TRBJ2-1,CASSLETLGNEQFF,TGTGCCAGCAGTTTAGAGACGCTAGGGAATGAGCAGTTCTTC
TRBV2,few,-,TRBJ1-2,CASTTYQGNYGYTF,TGTGCCAGCACCACTTATCAGGGCAACTATGGCTACACCTTC
TRBV4-2,many,-,TRBJ2-1,CASSQAGGQGNEQFF,TGTGCCAGCAGCCAAGCCGGAGGGCAGGGTAATGAGCAGTTCTTC
TRBV5-4,many,-,TRBJ2-7,CASSLEGGLHEQYF,TGTGCCAGCAGCTTGGAGGGGGGGCTACACGAGCAGTACTTC
TRBV2,-,-,TRBJ2-4,CASSLPSKNIQYF,TGTGCCAGCAGTCTGCCCAGCAAAAACATTCAGTACTTC
TRBV28,few,TRBD1,TRBJ1-2,CASSLGTDLFLRGYTF,TGTGCCAGCAGTTTAGGGACAGACCTATTTTTGAGGGGCTACACCTTC
TRBV7-8,few,TRBD1,TRBJ2-2,CASSFSGTANTGELFF,TGTGCCAGCAGCTTCTCCGGGACAGCGAACACCGGGGAGCTGTTTTTT
TRBV10-3,few,TRBD1,TRBJ2-1,CAITSGTGMYNEQFF,TGTGCCATCACCTCCGGGACAGGGATGTACAATGAGCAGTTCTTC
TRBV25-1,-,TRBD1,TRBJ1-2,CASSAGQGRVYTF,TGTGCCAGCAGTGCGGGACAGGGGAGAGTCTACACCTTC
TRBV19,-,-,TRBJ1-2,CASSLSGQGIYGYTF,TGTGCCAGTAGTCTATCGGGGCAGGGAATCTATGGCTACACCTTC